These 10 T cell receptor beta chains share one sample of origin, sequenced in a study of identical twins (dated by TCRdb to 2016 to 2018). Library method: 5' RACE. Sequencing relied on an Illumina HiSeq 2000. The public reads were reprocessed in TCRdb via fastp at Q25 and MiXCR, keeping in-frame beta chains. Rows merge per CDR3 protein into single entries with the most common DNA and genes. The sample records about 530,000 distinct CDR3 sequences, around 15% of which are singletons. 0.44% of the sample belongs to the ten largest clones. These data were also reused for a study on yellow fever vaccine responses in identical twins.

Sequencing input: CD4+ T cells sorted from blood. These TCRs come from a woman under 30 in good health.

This clonotype has only one observation. The V call is TRBV5-1, the J call TRBJ2-5, with D possibly matching TRBD2 (5 bases). The V gene lost 0 bases and the J gene lost 5 bases, with 29 bases spanning the gap. This CDR3 is 20 amino acids long. The germline CDR1 and CDR2 sequences are SGHRS and YFSETQ. The CDR3 region has the DNA TGCGCCAGCAGCTTGGTCAGTCAGGCTGGCTGGAGCTTTTCGGGGGAGACCCAGTACTTC. This translates into CASSLVSQAGWSFSGETQYF.

This clonotype occurred a few times. The V call is TRBV20-1, the J call TRBJ2-1; a possible D gene is TRBD2 (5 bases). There are 15 residues in the CDR3. V lost 4 bases to trimming and J lost 0 bases, with 13 bases between them. Per the germline V gene, CDR1 is DFQATT and CDR2 is SNEGSKA (reference sequence). The CDR3 DNA sequence: TGCAGTGCTAAAGGAGCGGCTTTCTCCTACAATGAGCAGTTCTTC. Translated, it gives CSAKGAAFSYNEQFF.

The genes are TRBV20-1 and TRBJ2-7; 12 bases map to TRBD2. The CDR3 is made up of 15 amino acids. Unmatched junction bases numbered 9, after V lost 6 bases and J lost 3 bases. Germline CDR1 reads DFQATT; CDR2 reads SNEGSKA (reference sequence). CDR3 sequence: CSARIGLAGSYEQYF. CDR3 nucleotide sequence: TGCAGTGCGAGAATCGGACTAGCGGGGAGCTACGAGCAGTACTTC.

This clonotype appeared many times. CDR3 bases: TGTGCCAGCAGTGTAGGGACAGGGAGTCATGAGCAGTTCTTC. Protein product: CASSVGTGSHEQFF. V is TRBV12-3 or TRBV12-4 and J is TRBJ2-1; 9 bases line up with TRBD1. The CDR3 has 14 amino acids. The J segment lost 8 bases and the V segment lost 5 bases, leaving 7 bases of the junction unmatched.

This clonotype was detected a few times. The chain is built from TRBV12-3 or TRBV12-4 and TRBJ2-3; a possible D gene is TRBD2 (5 bases). The germline V and J ends were trimmed by 0 bases and 2 bases, with 9 bases remaining between them. The length of the CDR3 is 15 residues. Here the CDR3 DNA reads TGTGCCAGCAGTTTAGCGGGAGTATACACAGATACGCAGTATTTT. It yields the protein CASSLAGVYTDTQYF.

This clonotype was seen only a few times. The chain employs TRBV12-3 or TRBV12-4 and TRBJ1-5; the D is unclear. The CDR3 has 16 residues. V gave up 4 bases and J gave up 0 bases, with 13 bases separating them. The CDR3 spells CASSSRRVYSNQPQHF. In DNA, the CDR3 is TGTGCCAGCAGTTCGAGGAGAGTTTATAGCAATCAGCCCCAGCATTTT.

The chain carries TRBV20-1 and TRBJ2-7, with 15 bases fitting TRBD2. Trimming took 6 bases from V and 4 from J; bases not matched to a gene: 1. The germline CDR1 and CDR2 sequences are DFQATT and SNEGSKA (reference sequence). The CDR3 sequence is 13 residues long. The CDR3 nucleotides read TGCAGTGCGGGGACTAGCGGGAGGTACGAGCAGTACTTC. Its protein product is CSAGTSGRYEQYF.

There are a few counts of this clonotype. The rearrangement links TRBV24-1 to TRBJ2-2; 9 bases line up with TRBD1. The CDR3 is 16 amino acids. CDR1 is KGHDR and CDR2 is SFDVKD in the germline V gene. The trim removed 4 bases at V and 1 base at J, leaving 3 bases unmatched. The CDR3: CATSDATGGNTGELFF. The CDR3 DNA sequence: TGTGCCACCAGTGACGCGACAGGGGGGAACACCGGGGAGCTGTTTTTT.

This clonotype was recorded a few times. The chain combines TRBV11-2 with TRBJ2-2, with 8 bases aligning to TRBD2. Germline lookup yields CDR1 SGHAT and CDR2 FQNNGV. V was clipped by 5 bases and J by 0 bases; unmatched bases: 8. The CDR3 is 17 amino acids. This chain's CDR3 is CASSRTKAGANTGELFF. For the CDR3, the DNA is TGTGCCAGCAGCAGGACGAAAGCGGGGGCGAACACCGGGGAGCTGTTTTTT.

This clonotype appeared a few times. CDR3 DNA sequence: TGTGCCAGCAGCTGGATAAGGCAGGGAGCCAAAAACATTCAGTACTTC. Residues: CASSWIRQGAKNIQYF. The V call is TRBV5-5, the J call TRBJ2-4; maybe TRBD1 (5 bases). The CDR3 loop spans 16 amino acids. The V and J ends lost 3 bases and 0 bases respectively, with 13 bases between them. CDR1 and CDR2 from the germline V gene are SGHKS and YYEKEE (reference sequence).